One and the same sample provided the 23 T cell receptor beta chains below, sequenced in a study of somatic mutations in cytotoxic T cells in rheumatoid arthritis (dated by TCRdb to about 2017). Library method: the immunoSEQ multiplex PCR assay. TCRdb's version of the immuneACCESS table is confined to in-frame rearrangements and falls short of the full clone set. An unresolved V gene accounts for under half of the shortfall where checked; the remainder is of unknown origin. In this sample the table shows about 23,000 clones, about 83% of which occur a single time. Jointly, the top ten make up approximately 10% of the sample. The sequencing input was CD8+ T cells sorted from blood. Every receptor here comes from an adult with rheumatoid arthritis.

CDR3 region: CASSEKGGANNEQFF. CDR3 nucleotide sequence: TGTGCCAGCAGCGAAAAGGGGGGCGCAAACAATGAGCAGTTCTTC. V usage is TRBV6-4 and J usage is TRBJ2-1; D may be TRBD1 or TRBD2 (6 bases each). V was cut by 6 bases and J by 5 bases, with 17 bases left in between. This CDR3 contains 15 residues. Germline V lookup: CDR1 MRHNA, CDR2 SNTAGT.

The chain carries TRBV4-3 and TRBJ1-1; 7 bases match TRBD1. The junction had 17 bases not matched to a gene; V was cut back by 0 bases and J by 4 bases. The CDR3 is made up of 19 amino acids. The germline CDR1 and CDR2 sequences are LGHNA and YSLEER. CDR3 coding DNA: TGCGCCAGCAGCCAAGAGGGTGGGGCAGGGGGGCTCAGCGGCACTGAAGCTTTCTTT. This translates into CASSQEGGAGGLSGTEAFF.

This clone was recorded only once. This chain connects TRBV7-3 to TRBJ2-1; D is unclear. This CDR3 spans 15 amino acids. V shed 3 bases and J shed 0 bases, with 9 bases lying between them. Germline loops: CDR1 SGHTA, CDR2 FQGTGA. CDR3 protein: CASSFKNLSYNEQFF. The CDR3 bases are TGTGCCAGCAGCTTCAAGAACCTCTCCTACAATGAGCAGTTCTTC.

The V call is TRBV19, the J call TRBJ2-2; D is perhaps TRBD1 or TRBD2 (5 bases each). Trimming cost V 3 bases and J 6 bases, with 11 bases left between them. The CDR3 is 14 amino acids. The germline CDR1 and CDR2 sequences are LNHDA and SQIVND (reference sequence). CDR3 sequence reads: CASSIGTRAGELFF. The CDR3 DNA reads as TGTGCCAGTAGTATCGGGACGCGGGCCGGGGAGCTGTTTTTT.

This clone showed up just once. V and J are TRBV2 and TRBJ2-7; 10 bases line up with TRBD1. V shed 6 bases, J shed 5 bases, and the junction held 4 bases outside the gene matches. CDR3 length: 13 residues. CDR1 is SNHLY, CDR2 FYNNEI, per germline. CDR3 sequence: CASRMDRGNEQYF. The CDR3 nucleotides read TGTGCCAGCAGAATGGACAGGGGGAACGAGCAGTACTTC.

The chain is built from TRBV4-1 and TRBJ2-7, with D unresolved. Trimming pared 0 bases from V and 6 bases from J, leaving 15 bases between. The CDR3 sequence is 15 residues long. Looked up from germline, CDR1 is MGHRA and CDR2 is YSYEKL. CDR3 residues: CASSQEQSWPSEQYF. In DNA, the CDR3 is TGCGCCAGCAGCCAAGAGCAGTCCTGGCCCTCCGAGCAGTACTTC.

CDR3 nucleotides: TGTGCCAGCAGTGAAGTGGGGTCCTACGAGCAGTACTTC. Translation gives CASSEVGSYEQYF. V is TRBV6-1 and J is TRBJ2-7; D ambiguous. In germline, CDR1 is MNHNS, CDR2 SASEGT. V lost 1 base and J lost 1, with 5 bases in between. The CDR3 spans 13 residues.

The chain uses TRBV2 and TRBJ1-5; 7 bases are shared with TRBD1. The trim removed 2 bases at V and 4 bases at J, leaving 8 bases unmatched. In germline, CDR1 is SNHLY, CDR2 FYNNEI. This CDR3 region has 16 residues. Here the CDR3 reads CASSETRTGVNQPQHF. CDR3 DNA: TGTGCCAGCAGTGAAACCAGGACAGGCGTTAATCAGCCCCAGCATTTT.

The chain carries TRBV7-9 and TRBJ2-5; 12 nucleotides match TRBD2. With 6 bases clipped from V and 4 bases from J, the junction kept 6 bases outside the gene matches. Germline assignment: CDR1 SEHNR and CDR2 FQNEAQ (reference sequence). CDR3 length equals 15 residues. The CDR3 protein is CASRLASGGAETQYF. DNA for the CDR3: TGTGCCAGCAGGCTGGCTAGCGGGGGGGCAGAGACCCAGTACTTC. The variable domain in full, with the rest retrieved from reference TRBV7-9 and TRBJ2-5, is DTGVSQNPRHKITKRGQNVTFRCDPISEHNRLYWYRQTLGQGPEFLTYFQNEAQLEKSRLLSDRFSAERPKGSFSTLEIQRTEQGDSAMYLCASRLASGGAETQYFGPGTRLLVL.

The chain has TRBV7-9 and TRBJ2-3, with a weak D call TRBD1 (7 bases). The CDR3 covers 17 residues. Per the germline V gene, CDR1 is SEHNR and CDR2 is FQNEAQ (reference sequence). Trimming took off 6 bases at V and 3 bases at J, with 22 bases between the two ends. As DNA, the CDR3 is TGTGCCAGCAGTCCAGGGGGGCATAAGTACGAAACAGATACGCAGTATTTT. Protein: CASSPGGHKYETDTQYF.

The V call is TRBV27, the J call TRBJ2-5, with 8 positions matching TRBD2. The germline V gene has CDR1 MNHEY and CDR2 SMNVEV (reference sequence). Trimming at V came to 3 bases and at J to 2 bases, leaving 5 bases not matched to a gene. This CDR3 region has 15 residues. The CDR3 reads CASSFTGLGQETQYF. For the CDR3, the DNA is TGTGCCAGCAGTTTTACGGGACTAGGTCAAGAGACCCAGTACTTC.

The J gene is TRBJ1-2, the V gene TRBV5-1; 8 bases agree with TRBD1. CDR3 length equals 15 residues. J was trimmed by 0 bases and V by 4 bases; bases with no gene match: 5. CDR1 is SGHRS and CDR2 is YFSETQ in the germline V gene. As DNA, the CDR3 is TGCGCCAGCAGCCCCCAGGGGGCTTCTAACTATGGCTACACCTTC. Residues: CASSPQGASNYGYTF.

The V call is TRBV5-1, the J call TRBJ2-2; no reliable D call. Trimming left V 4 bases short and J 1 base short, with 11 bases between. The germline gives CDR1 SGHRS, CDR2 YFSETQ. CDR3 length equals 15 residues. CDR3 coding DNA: TGCGCCAGCAGCCCCTTAGAAAAGAACACCGGGGAGCTGTTTTTT. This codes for CASSPLEKNTGELFF.

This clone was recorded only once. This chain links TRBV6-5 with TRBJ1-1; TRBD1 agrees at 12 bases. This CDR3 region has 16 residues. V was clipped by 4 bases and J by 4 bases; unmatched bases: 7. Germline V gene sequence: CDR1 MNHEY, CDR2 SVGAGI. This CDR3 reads CASSSGQGAWGTEAFF. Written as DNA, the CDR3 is TGTGCCAGCAGTTCGGGACAGGGGGCATGGGGCACTGAAGCTTTCTTT.

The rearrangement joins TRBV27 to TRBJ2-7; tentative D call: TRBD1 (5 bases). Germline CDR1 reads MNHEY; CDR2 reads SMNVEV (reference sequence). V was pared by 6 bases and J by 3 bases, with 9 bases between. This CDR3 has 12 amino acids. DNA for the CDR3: TGTGCCAGCAGAAGGGGTTTCTACGAGCAGTACTTC. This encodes CASRRGFYEQYF.

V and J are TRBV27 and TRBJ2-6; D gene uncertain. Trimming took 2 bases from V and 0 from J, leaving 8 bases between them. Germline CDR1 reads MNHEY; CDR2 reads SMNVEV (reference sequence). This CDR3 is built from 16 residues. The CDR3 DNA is TGTGCCAGCAGTTTAGCGGAGTACTCTGGGGCCAACGTCCTGACTTTC. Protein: CASSLAEYSGANVLTF. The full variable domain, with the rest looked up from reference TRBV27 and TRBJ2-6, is EAQVTQNPRYLITVTGKKLTVTCSQNMNHEYMSWYRQDPGLGLRQIYYSMNVEVTDKGDVPEGYKVSRKEKRNFPLILESPSPNQTSLYFCASSLAEYSGANVLTFGAGSRLTVL.

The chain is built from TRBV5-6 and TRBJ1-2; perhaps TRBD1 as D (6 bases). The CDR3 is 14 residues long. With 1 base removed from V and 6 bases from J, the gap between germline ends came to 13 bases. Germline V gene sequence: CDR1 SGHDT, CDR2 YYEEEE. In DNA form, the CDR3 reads TGTGCCAGCAGCTTGCTGGGTGGGGGCCATGGCTACACCTTC. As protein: CASSLLGGGHGYTF.

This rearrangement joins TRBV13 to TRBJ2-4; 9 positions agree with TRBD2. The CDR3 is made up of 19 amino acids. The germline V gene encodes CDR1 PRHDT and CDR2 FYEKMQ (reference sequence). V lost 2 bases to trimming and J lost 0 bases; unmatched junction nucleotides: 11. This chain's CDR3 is CASSLTSGSSGLAKNIQYF. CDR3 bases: TGTGCCAGCAGCTTAACTAGCGGGTCCTCAGGGCTAGCCAAAAACATTCAGTACTTC. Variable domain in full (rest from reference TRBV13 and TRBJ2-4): AAGVIQSPRHLIKEKRETATLKCYPIPRHDTVYWYQQGPGQDPQFLISFYEKMQSDKGSIPDRFSAQQFSDYHSELNMSSLELGDSALYFCASSLTSGSSGLAKNIQYFGAGTRLSVL.

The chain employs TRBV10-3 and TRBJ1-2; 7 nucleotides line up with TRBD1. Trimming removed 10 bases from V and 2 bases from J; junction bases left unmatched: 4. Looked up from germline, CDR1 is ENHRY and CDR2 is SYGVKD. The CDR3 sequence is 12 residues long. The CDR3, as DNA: TGTGCCACCCAGGGACAGAACTATGGCTACACCTTC. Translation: CATQGQNYGYTF.

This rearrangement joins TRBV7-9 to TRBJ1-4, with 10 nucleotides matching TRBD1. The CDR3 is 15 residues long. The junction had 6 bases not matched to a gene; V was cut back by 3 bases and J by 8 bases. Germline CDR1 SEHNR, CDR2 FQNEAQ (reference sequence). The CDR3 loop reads CASSFAGTGEEKLFF. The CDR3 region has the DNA TGTGCCAGCAGCTTCGCGGGGACAGGGGAAGAAAAACTGTTTTTT.

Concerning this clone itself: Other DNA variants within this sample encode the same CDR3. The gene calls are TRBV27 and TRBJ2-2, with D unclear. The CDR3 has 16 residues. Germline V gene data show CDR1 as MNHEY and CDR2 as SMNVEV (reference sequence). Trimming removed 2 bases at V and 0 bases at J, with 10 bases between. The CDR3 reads CASSLLGFANTGELFF. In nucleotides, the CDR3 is TGTGCCAGCAGTTTACTAGGGTTCGCGAACACCGGGGAGCTGTTTTTT.

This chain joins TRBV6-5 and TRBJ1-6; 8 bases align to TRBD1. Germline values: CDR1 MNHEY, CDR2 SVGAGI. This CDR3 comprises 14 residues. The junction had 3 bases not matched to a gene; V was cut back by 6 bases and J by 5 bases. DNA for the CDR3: TGTGCCAGCAGCCAGACAGGGGATAATTCACCCCTCCACTTT. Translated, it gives CASSQTGDNSPLHF.

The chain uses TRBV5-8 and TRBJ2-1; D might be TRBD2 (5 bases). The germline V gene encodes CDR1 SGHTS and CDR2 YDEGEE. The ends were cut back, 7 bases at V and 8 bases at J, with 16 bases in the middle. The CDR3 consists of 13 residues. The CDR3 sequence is CASGGGPGDEQFF. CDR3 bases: TGTGCCAGCGGAGGCGGACCTGGGGATGAGCAGTTCTTC. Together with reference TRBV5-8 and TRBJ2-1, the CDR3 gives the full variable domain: EAGVTQSPTHLIKTRGQQATLRCSPISGHTSVYWYQQALGLGLQFLLWYDEGEERNRGNFPPRFSGRQFPNYSSELNVNALELEDSALYLCASGGGPGDEQFFGPGTRLTVL.